The clone carrying this TCR beta chain has a handful of counts. TCRdb itself ran the RT-PCR reads through MiXCR, one entry per CDR3 protein. The sample lists around 700,000 distinct CDR3 sequences; 12% to 15% were seen once. Losses at the gene ends were 6 bases for V and 9 bases for J; bases not matched to a gene: 10. Germline-derived CDR1 and CDR2 are SGHTA and FQGNSA. The CDR3 contains 14 residues. Specimen: memory CD4+ T cells from blood. This chain uses TRBV7-2 with TRBJ2-3; 9 bases are a match to TRBD2. This TCR was recovered from a female donor in good health, serving as a healthy control. The CDR3 region has the DNA TGTGCCAGCAGTTCCGAGCGGGGGGCTATGACGCAGTATTTT. Encoded protein: CASSSERGAMTQYF.